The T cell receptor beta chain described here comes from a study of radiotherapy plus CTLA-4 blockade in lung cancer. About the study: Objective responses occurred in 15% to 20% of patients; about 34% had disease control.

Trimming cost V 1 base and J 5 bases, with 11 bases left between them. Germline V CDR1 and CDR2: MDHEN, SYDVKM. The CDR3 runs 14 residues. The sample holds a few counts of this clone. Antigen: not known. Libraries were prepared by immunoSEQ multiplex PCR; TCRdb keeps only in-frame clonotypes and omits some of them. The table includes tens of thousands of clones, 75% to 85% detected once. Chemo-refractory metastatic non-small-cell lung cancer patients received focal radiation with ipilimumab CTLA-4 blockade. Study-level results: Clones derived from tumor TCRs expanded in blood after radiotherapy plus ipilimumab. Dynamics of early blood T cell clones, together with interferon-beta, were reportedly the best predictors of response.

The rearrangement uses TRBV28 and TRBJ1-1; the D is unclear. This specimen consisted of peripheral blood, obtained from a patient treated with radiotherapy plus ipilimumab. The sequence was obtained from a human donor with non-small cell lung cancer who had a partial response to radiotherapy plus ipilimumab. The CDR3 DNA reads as TGTGCCAGCAGTTTATCAACGGACTTGACTGAAGCTTTCTTT. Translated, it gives CASSLSTDLTEAFF.